What follows is one T cell receptor beta chain and its context. Its matching antigen is unknown. Assay used: immunoSEQ multiplex PCR; TCRdb lists only in-frame clones, some missing. The sample lists 40,000 or so clones, roughly two thirds occurring once. Germline V gene lookup returns CDR1 SQVTM and CDR2 ANQGSEA. Trimming removed 4 bases at V and 1 base at J, with 10 bases between. CDR3 length: 13 residues. These data originate in a study of cytotoxic CD8 clonotypes in ibrutinib-treated CLL. Study background: Enrolment comprised approximately 10 relapsed/refractory and over 14 treatment-naive patients; under 18 were IGHV unmutated.

Study-wide findings and caveats: Clonality at baseline surpassed age-matched healthy donors and tracked circulating CD8+ T-cell counts. Clonality went up at ibrutinib response and then declined back toward baseline at progression.

This clonotype was obtained from a human donor with chronic lymphocytic leukemia. The chain links TRBV29-1 to TRBJ1-1; D is ambiguous. The sample in question was PBMCs, obtained at disease progression, from a patient treated with ibrutinib. CDR3: CSVGGLKNTEAFF. CDR3 DNA: TGCAGCGTTGGGGGTCTCAAGAACACTGAAGCTTTCTTT.